This TCR beta chain originates from a study of T cells after yellow fever vaccination. Trimming left V 2 bases short and J 5 bases short, with 12 bases between. The CDR3 spans 14 residues. Germline CDR1 reads MRHNA; CDR2 reads SNTAGT. Each CDR3 protein gets one entry after TCRdb re-called the 5' RACE reads with MiXCR. This sample has around 300,000 distinct CDR3 sequences, with about 4.5% found just once. The TCR was taken from a man between 18 and 35 years old who received the YFV17D yellow fever vaccine. The chain links TRBV6-4 to TRBJ1-2, with a weak D call TRBD1 (5 bases). Sequenced here: PBMCs, sampled 15 days after the yellow fever booster vaccination. DNA of the CDR3: TGTGCCAGCAGTGACGTGGGGGTTGGGTATGGCTACACCTTC. Translated, it gives CASSDVGVGYGYTF.